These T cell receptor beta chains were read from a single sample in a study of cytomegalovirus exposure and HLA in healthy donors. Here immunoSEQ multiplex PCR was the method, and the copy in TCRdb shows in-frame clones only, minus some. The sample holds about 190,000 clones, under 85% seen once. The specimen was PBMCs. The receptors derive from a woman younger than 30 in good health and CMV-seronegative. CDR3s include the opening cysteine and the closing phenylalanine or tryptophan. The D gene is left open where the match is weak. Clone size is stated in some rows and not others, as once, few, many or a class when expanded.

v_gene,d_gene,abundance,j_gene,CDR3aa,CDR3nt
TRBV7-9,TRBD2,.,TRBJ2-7,CSSSQSGGAHEQYF,TGTTCCAGCAGCCAAAGCGGGGGGGCCCACGAGCAGTACTTC
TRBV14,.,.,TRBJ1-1,CASSTGTPRAFF,TGTGCCAGCAGCACGGGGACACCGAGAGCTTTCTTT
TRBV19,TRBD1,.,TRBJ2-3,CASSLYGTGPVSTQYF,TGTGCCAGTAGTCTGTACGGGACAGGCCCCGTAAGTACGCAGTATTTT
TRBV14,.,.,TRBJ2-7,CASSQRSVREQYF,TGTGCCAGCAGCCAGAGGAGCGTACGGGAGCAGTACTTC
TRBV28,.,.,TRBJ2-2,CASRFRQANTGELFF,TGTGCCAGCAGATTCCGACAGGCGAACACCGGGGAGCTGTTTTTT
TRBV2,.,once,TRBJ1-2,CASSEGGLDYGYTF,TGTGCCAGCAGTGAAGGGGGGCTCGACTATGGCTACACCTTC
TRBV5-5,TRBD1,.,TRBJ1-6,CASSLDYDRGDLYSPLHF,TGTGCCAGCAGCTTGGATTATGACAGGGGTGATCTGTATTCACCCCTCCACTTT
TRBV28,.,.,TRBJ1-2,CASSSRPGGPNYGYTF,TGTGCCAGCAGTTCCCGCCCGGGGGGGCCTAACTATGGCTACACCTTC
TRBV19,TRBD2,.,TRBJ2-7,CASSIMASGSYEQYF,TGTGCCAGTAGTATAATGGCTAGCGGGAGCTACGAGCAGTACTTC
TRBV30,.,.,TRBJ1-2,CAWSGPPQNYGYTF,TGTGCCTGGAGTGGCCCTCCACAAAACTATGGCTACACCTTC
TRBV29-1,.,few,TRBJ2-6,CSVEDPRGSGANVLTF,TGCAGCGTTGAAGATCCCAGGGGCTCTGGGGCCAACGTCCTGACTTTC
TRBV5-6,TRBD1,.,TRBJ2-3,CASSTATGADTQYF,TGTGCCAGCAGCACCGCCACAGGGGCAGATACGCAGTATTTT
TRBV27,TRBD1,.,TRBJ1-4,CASRGDRETEKLFF,TGTGCCAGCAGGGGGGACAGGGAGACTGAAAAACTGTTTTTT
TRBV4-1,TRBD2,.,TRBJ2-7,CASSQEAGATYEQCF,TGCGCCAGCAGCCAAGAAGCGGGAGCTACCTACGAGCAGTGCTTC
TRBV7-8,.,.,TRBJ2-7,CASSSLPYEQYF,TGTGCCAGCAGCTCCCTACCCTACGAGCAGTACTTC
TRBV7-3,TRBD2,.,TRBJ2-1,CASSLVHGLAGPNEQFF,TGTGCCAGCAGCTTAGTCCACGGACTAGCGGGACCCAATGAGCAGTTCTTC
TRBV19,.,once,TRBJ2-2,CASWGANTGELFF,TGTGCCAGTTGGGGGGCGAACACCGGGGAGCTGTTTTTT
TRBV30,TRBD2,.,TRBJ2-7,CAWRGASGTEQYF,TGTGCCTGGAGAGGGGCTAGCGGGACCGAGCAGTACTTC
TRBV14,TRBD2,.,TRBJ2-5,CASSQDTLAGQETQYF,TGTGCCAGCAGCCAAGATACACTAGCGGGCCAAGAGACCCAGTACTTC
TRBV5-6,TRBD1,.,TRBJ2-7,CASSSAGGSYEQYF,TGTGCCAGCAGCTCGGCAGGGGGCTCCTACGAGCAGTACTTC
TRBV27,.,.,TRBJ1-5,CASSLRGPGGGQPQHF,TGTGCCAGCAGTCTCCGGGGTCCCGGCGGCGGTCAGCCCCAGCATTTT
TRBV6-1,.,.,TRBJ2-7,CASSVDPGISYEQYF,TGTGCCAGCAGTGTCGACCCAGGGATCTCCTACGAGCAGTACTTC
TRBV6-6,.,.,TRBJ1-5,CASTPSSNQPQHF,TGTGCCAGCACCCCGTCCAGCAATCAGCCCCAGCATTTT
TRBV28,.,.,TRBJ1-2,CASSRRGYTF,TGTGCCAGCTCCAGAAGAGGCTACACCTTC
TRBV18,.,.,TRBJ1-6,CASSPSSYNSPLHF,TGTGCCAGCTCACCCAGCTCCTATAATTCACCCCTCCACTTT
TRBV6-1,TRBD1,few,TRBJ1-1,CASISSGQINTEAFF,TGTGCCAGCATTAGCTCGGGACAGATCAACACTGAAGCTTTCTTT
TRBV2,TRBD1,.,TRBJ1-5,CASSGTGVDQPQHF,TGTGCCAGCAGCGGGACAGGGGTCGATCAGCCCCAGCATTTT
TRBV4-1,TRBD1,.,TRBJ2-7,CASSQGPRAGGDEQYF,TGCGCCAGCAGCCAAGGACCTCGGGCAGGGGGTGACGAGCAGTACTTC
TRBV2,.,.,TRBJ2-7,CASPQGRHSYEQYF,TGTGCCAGTCCGCAGGGAAGACACTCCTACGAGCAGTACTTC
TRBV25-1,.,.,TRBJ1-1,CATSGRQRDTEAFF,TGTGCCACCTCCGGTAGACAACGGGACACTGAGGCTTTCTTT
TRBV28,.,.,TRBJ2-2,CASSHEWRNANTGELFF,TGTGCCAGCAGCCACGAATGGCGGAACGCGAACACCGGGGAGCTGTTTTTT
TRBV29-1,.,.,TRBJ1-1,CSVRNTEAFF,TGCAGCGTCAGGAACACTGAAGCTTTCTTT
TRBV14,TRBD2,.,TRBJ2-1,CASSPLAGSYNEQFF,TGTGCCAGCAGCCCCCTAGCGGGGTCCTACAATGAGCAGTTCTTC
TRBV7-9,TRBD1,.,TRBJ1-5,CASSRTGNQPQHF,TGTGCCAGCAGCCGGACAGGGAATCAGCCCCAGCATTTT
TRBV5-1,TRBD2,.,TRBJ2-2,CASSLRLAGGNTGELFF,TGCGCCAGCAGCTTGCGGCTAGCGGGGGGGAACACCGGGGAGCTGTTTTTT
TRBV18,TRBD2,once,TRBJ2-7,CASSLRAGDYEQYF,TGTGCCAGCTCACTACGAGCGGGGGACTACGAGCAGTACTTC
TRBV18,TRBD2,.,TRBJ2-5,CASSPLAGVQETQYF,TGTGCCAGCTCACCACTAGCGGGAGTCCAAGAGACCCAGTACTTC
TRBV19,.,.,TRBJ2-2,CASRTGTGELFF,TGTGCCAGTAGAACAGGGACCGGGGAGCTGTTTTTT
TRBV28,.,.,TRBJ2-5,CASSLVGAGLGETQYF,TGTGCCAGCAGTTTGGTAGGGGCAGGGTTGGGCGAGACCCAGTACTTC
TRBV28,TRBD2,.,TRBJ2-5,CASSLSGGPGETQYF,TGTGCCAGCAGTTTGTCGGGAGGGCCAGGAGAGACCCAGTACTTC
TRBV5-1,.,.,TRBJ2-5,CASSPNVRRGGYQETQYF,TGCGCCAGCAGCCCAAACGTGAGAAGGGGGGGATACCAAGAGACCCAGTACTTC
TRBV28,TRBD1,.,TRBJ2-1,CASSTKTGGIYNEQFF,TGTGCCAGCAGTACCAAGACAGGGGGAATCTACAATGAGCAGTTCTTC
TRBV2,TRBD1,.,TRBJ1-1,CASSPDRGATEAFF,TGTGCCAGCAGTCCCGACAGGGGGGCCACTGAAGCTTTCTTT
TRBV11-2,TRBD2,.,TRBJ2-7,CASSRVTSAVGGEQYF,TGTGCCAGCAGCCGCGTAACTAGCGCCGTTGGAGGAGAGCAGTACTTC
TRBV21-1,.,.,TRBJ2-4,CASSKVPVPKNIQYF,TGTGCCAGCAGCAAAGTTCCGGTTCCCAAAAACATTCAGTACTTC
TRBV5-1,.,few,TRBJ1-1,CASSFDSQGTEAFF,TGCGCCAGCAGCTTCGACAGCCAGGGAACTGAAGCTTTCTTT
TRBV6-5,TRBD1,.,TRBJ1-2,CASSTTGAGYTF,TGTGCCAGCAGTACCACAGGGGCTGGCTACACCTTC
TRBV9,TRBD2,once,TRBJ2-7,CASSVEGLATNEQYF,TGTGCCAGCAGCGTAGAGGGACTAGCGACGAACGAGCAGTACTTC
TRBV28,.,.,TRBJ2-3,CASSLTQPLQVFETQYF,TGTGCCAGCAGTTTAACCCAACCTCTGCAGGTTTTCGAAACGCAGTATTTT
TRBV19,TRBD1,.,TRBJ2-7,CASSTFGTGAYEQYF,TGTGCCAGTAGTACTTTCGGGACAGGAGCCTACGAGCAGTACTTC